The T cell receptor beta chain under discussion was sequenced for a study of memory CD4+ T cells and cytomegalovirus serostatus. Single viable CD3+CD4+CD8-CD45RO+ cells were sorted as the memory CD4+ T cells. Some clones are missing from TCRdb's copy, which holds only in-frame ones; the method was immunoSEQ multiplex PCR. The repertoire includes under 55,000 clones, 80% of them detected once, and under 1.5% sits in the top ten. Trimming took off 2 bases at V and 0 bases at J, with 7 bases between the two ends. The CDR3 contains 15 residues. Germline V gives CDR1 SNHLY, CDR2 FYNNEI. Sequences were obtained from memory CD4+ T cells from blood. The receptor was isolated from an adult in good health and CMV-seropositive. This sequence joins TRBV2 and TRBJ2-2; the D call may be TRBD1 or TRBD2 (5 bases each). The CDR3 protein is CASSERGPNTGELFF. The CDR3 DNA is TGTGCCAGCAGTGAACGGGGCCCGAACACCGGGGAGCTGTTTTTT.